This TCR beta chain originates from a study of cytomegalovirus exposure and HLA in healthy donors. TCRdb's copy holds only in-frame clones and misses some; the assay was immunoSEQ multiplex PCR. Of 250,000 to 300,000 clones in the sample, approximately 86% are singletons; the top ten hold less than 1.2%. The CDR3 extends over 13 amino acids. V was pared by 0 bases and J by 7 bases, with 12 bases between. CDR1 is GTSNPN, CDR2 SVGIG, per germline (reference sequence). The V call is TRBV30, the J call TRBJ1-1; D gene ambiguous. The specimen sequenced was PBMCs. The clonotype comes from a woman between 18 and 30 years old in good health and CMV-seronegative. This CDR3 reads CAWSVWPQVEAFF. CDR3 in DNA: TGTGCCTGGAGTGTTTGGCCGCAAGTTGAAGCTTTCTTT.